The source of this TCR beta chain is a study of cytomegalovirus exposure and HLA in healthy donors. With 60 Vbeta and 13 Jbeta primers, the PCR was carried out. Repertoires were generated with immunoSEQ multiplex PCR, while TCRdb's copy carries only in-frame clones and drops some. The sample lists 120,000 to 150,000 clones; 75% to 80% were seen once. Sequenced material: PBMCs. This TCR derives from a male donor in good health and CMV-seronegative.

The CDR3 DNA is TGTGCCAGCAGCTTAGGGGTGCACTCTGGAAACACCATATATTTT. Encoded protein: CASSLGVHSGNTIYF. The chain is built from TRBV5-6 and TRBJ1-3; maybe TRBD1 (5 bases). The CDR3 spans 15 residues. The V and J ends lost 2 bases and 0 bases respectively, with 9 bases between them. CDR1 SGHDT and CDR2 YYEEEE come from the germline V gene.